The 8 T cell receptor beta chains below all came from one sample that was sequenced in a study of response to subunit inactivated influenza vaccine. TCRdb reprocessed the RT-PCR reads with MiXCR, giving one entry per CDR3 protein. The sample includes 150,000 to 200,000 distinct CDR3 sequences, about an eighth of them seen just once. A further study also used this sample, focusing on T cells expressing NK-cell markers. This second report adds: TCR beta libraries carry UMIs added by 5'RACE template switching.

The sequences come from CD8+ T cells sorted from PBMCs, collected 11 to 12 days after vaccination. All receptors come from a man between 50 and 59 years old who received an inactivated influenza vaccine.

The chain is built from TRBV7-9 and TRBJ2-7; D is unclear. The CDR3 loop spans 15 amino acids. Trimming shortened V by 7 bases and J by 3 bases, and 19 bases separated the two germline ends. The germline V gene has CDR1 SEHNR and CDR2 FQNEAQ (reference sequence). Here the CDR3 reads CASTSSPGGDYEQYF. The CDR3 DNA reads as TGTGCCAGCACCTCCTCCCCCGGCGGAGACTACGAGCAGTACTTC.

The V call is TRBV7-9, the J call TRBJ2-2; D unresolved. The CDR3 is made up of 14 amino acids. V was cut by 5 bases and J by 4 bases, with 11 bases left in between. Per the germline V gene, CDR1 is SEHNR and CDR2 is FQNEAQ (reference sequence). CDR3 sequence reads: CASSPSVVTGELFF. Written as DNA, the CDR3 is TGTGCCAGCAGCCCCTCCGTTGTCACCGGGGAGCTGTTTTTT. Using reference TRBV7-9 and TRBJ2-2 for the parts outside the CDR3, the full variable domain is DTGVSQNPRHKITKRGQNVTFRCDPISEHNRLYWYRQTLGQGPEFLTYFQNEAQLEKSRLLSDRFSAERPKGSFSTLEIQRTEQGDSAMYLCASSPSVVTGELFFGEGSRLTVL.

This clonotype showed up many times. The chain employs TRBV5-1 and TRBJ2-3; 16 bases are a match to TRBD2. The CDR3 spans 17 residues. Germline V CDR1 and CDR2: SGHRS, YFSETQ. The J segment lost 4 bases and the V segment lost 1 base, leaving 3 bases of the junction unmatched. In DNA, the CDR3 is TGCGCCAGCAGCTTGACGGGACTAGCGGGAGGGTCAGATACGCAGTATTTT. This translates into CASSLTGLAGGSDTQYF.

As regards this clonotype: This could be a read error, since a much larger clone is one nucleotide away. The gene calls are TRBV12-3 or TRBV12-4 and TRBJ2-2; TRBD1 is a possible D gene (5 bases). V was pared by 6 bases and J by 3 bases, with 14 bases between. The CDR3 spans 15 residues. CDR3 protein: CASREGVWDTGELFF. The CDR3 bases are TGTGCCAGCAGGGAAGGGGTCTGGGACACCGGGGAGCTGTTTTTT.

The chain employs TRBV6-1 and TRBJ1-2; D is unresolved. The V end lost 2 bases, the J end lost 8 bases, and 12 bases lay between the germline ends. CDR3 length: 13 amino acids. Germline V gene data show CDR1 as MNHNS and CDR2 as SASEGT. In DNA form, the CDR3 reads TGTGCCAGCAGTGAACGACGTCTTGAGGGCTACACCTTC. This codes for CASSERRLEGYTF.

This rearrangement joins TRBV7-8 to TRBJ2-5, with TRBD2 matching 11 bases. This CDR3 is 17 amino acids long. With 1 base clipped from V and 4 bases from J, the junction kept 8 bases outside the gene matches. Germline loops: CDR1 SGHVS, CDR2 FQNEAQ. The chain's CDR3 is CASSLGVSGGARETQYF. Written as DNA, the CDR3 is TGTGCCAGCAGCTTAGGTGTTAGCGGGGGGGCCAGAGAGACCCAGTACTTC.

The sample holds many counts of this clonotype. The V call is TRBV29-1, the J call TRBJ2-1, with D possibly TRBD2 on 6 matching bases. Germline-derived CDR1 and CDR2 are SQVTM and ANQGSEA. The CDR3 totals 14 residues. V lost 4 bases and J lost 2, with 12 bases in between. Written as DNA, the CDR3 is TGCAGCGTTGCGGGACTCCTAACCTACAATGAGCAGTTCTTC. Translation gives CSVAGLLTYNEQFF.

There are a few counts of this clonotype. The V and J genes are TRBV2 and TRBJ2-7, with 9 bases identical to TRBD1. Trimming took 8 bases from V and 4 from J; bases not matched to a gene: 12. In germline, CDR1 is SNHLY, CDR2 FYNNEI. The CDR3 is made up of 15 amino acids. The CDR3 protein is CASDEVGGQGYEQYF. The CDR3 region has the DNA TGTGCCAGCGACGAAGTAGGTGGACAGGGGTACGAGCAGTACTTC.